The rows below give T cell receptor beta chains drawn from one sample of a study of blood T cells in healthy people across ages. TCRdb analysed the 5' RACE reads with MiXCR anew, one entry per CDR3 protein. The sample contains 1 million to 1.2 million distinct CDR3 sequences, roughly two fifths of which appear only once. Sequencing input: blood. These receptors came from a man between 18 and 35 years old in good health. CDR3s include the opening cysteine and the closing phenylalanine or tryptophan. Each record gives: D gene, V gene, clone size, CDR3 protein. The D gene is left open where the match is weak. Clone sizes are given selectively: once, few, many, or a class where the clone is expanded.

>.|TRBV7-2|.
CASSFNSLKSPPHMTGELFF
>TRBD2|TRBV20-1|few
CSARPGLVQETQYF
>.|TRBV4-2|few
CASSQPLLNRVYSNQPQHF
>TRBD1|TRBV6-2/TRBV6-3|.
CASRSNRGPPTYEQYF
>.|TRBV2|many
CASSTGRTGELFF
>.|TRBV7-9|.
CASNRALSGNTIYF
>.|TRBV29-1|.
CSAPGRNYGYTF
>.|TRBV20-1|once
CSAVLADTDTQYF
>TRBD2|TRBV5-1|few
CASSLDPSGNNEQFF
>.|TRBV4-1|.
CTSSQAGAGNQPQHF
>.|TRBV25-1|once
CASSDSRGFETQYF
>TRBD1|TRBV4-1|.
CAGSPTMGQGNTEAFF
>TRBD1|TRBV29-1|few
CSVDGTGTHPDTQYF
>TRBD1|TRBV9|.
CASSVTSGQGFYKQYF
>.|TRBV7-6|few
CASSHTDSYTGELFF
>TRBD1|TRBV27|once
CASTRRQGLNTEAFF
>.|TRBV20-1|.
CSAIPAQGGVYKEQFF
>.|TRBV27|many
CASSRPGTYEQYF
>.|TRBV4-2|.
CASSQGDNEKLFF
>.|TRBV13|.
CASSTRGRLETQYF
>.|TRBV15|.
CATSGPRKGNTEAFF
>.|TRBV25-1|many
CASSEYSAKQETQYF
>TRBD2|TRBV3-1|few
CASSQDPGLAGSTDTQYF
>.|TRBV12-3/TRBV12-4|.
CASSQQGRSDTQYF
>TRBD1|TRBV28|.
CASRSDRKGEETQYF
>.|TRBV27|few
CASSPGTFNEKLFF
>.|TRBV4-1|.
CASSPTSDRTNYGYTF
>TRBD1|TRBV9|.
CASSAGQGYTEAFF
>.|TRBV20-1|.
CSARLHLNTEAFF
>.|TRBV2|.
CASNGLLGGGELFF
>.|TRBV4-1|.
CASSQGPFRWGTTDTQYF
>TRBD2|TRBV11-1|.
CASSILAGGILNEQFF
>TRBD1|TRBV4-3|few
CASSDSGTDNEQFF
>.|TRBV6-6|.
CASSDSPGTHGQYF
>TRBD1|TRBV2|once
CASSYSNGQGRGQPQHF
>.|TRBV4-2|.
CASSQDAGGNEKLFF
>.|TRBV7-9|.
CASNLPTAGEQYF
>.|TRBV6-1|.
CASSDGRGVGYTF
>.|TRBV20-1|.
CSARRGVEQFF
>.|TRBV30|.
CAWSPDSYEQYF